The clone carrying this TCR beta chain was seen more than once but under ten times. The antigen remains unidentified. The sample is drawn from a study of T cells in localized non-small cell lung cancer. V dropped 5 bases and J dropped 8 bases, with 10 bases sitting between them. The CDR3 totals 12 residues. CDR1 is LNHDA and CDR2 is SQIVND in the germline V gene (reference sequence). Only in-frame clones appear in the TCRdb table, and some are missing; sequencing was by immunoSEQ multiplex PCR. The sample records over 750 clones, under 30% being singletons. Study results and caveats: Sequencing involved a lone tumor region, leaving heterogeneity possible.

The clonotype was recovered from a man aged 40 to 70 with stage II lung adenocarcinoma. J is TRBJ2-1 and V is TRBV19; D assignment may be TRBD1 or TRBD2 (5 bases each). Here the sequenced sample was normal lung tissue next to the tumor, taken before any cancer treatment. Written as DNA, the CDR3 is TGTGCCAGTAGTTGGGGGAATGATGAGCAGTTCTTC. Encoded protein: CASSWGNDEQFF.